Listed here are 18 T cell receptor beta chains from one sample, sequenced in a study of blood T cells in healthy people across ages. Primed by a sample-barcoded 5' primer and a J-beta primer mix, a second PCR proceeded for roughly 6 to 12 cycles. Each CDR3 protein gets one entry after TCRdb re-called the 5' RACE reads with MiXCR. The profile shows approximately 800,000 distinct CDR3 sequences, around 50% of them singletons. The sample consisted of blood. These receptors all stem from a man at least 80 years old in good health.

The chain uses TRBV30 and TRBJ2-5; TRBD2 agrees at 9 bases. Germline V gene lookup returns CDR1 GTSNPN and CDR2 SVGIG (reference sequence). The CDR3 consists of 15 residues. The V segment lost 2 bases and the J segment 0 bases; nucleotides outside the gene matches: 4. The CDR3 here is CAWSRRTSDQETQYF. In DNA, the CDR3 is TGTGCCTGGAGTCGTAGGACTAGCGACCAAGAGACCCAGTACTTC.

This chain connects TRBV29-1 to TRBJ2-4, with TRBD2 as a possible D gene (6 bases). V dropped 4 bases and J dropped 13 bases, with 29 bases sitting between them. The CDR3 sequence is 16 residues long. Germline V lookup: CDR1 SQVTM, CDR2 ANQGSEA. CDR3 in amino acids: CSVASLADPVGWEQYF. The CDR3 nucleotides are TGCAGCGTTGCGTCATTAGCGGATCCGGTGGGATGGGAGCAGTACTTC.

A note on this clonotype: Just one base apart from a much larger clone, this may be a read error. The rearrangement links TRBV6-2 or TRBV6-3 to TRBJ2-6; 7 positions match TRBD1. CDR1 and CDR2 (germline): MNHEY, SVGEGT. There are 18 residues in the CDR3. Here the CDR3 reads CAGSYRGTVVSGANVLTF. In nucleotides, the CDR3 is TGTGCCGGCAGTTACCGTGGGACAGTTGTCTCTGGGGCCAACGTCCTGACTTTC.

In its sample, this clonotype was seen a few times. V usage is TRBV20-1 and J usage is TRBJ1-5, with a possible D match to TRBD1 (5 bases). Looked up from germline, CDR1 is DFQATT and CDR2 is SNEGSKA (reference sequence). The germline V and J ends were trimmed by 0 bases and 7 bases, with 16 bases remaining between them. This CDR3 comprises 15 residues. The CDR3 loop is CSARDPQARGQPQHF. CDR3 DNA sequence: TGCAGTGCTAGAGATCCACAGGCCCGGGGGCAGCCCCAGCATTTT.

The CDR3 DNA follows: TGTGCCAGCACCTTAGGGGACAGTAAGAATCCCCAGCATTTT. Translated, it gives CASTLGDSKNPQHF. The V and J genes are TRBV12-3 or TRBV12-4 and TRBJ1-5; 7 bases align to TRBD1. V was clipped by 7 bases and J by 10 bases; unmatched bases: 13. The CDR3 length is 14 residues.

The chain links TRBV6-5 to TRBJ1-1, with a tentative D call TRBD1 (5 bases). V was clipped by 6 bases and J by 2 bases, with 13 bases between them. Germline V gives CDR1 MNHEY, CDR2 SVGAGI. The CDR3 spans 14 residues. Here the CDR3 reads CASRVLTDNTEAFF. DNA for the CDR3: TGTGCCAGCAGAGTATTGACAGACAACACTGAAGCTTTCTTT.

This clonotype was seen a few times. This chain links TRBV28 with TRBJ2-5, with 8 bases matching TRBD1. With 4 bases clipped from V and 3 bases from J, the junction kept 1 base outside the gene matches. Germline-derived CDR1 and CDR2 are MDHEN and SYDVKM. This CDR3 is built from 13 residues. The CDR3 DNA sequence: TGTGCCAGCAGTTGGGACAGGAAAGAGACCCAGTACTTC. This encodes CASSWDRKETQYF.

With regard to this clonotype: A clone one base away is much larger, so this may be a read error. This chain joins TRBV10-3 and TRBJ2-1, with TRBD2 as a possible D gene (6 bases). CDR1 and CDR2 from the germline V gene are ENHRY and SYGVKD. The CDR3 has 11 residues. Trimming stripped 10 bases from V and 8 bases from J, with 12 bases between. The CDR3 bases are TGTGCCAACGGGGGTTCTGATGAGCAGTTCTTC. It encodes CANGGSDEQFF.

In its sample, this clonotype was seen a few times. The gene calls are TRBV7-2 and TRBJ1-1; D call uncertain. From germline, CDR1 is SGHTA and CDR2 FQGNSA. This CDR3 comprises 16 residues. Trimming took off 2 bases at V and 1 base at J, with 14 bases between the two ends. The CDR3 loop reads CASSLTFLSGNTEAFF. In nucleotides, the CDR3 is TGTGCCAGCAGCTTAACTTTTCTTTCAGGGAACACTGAAGCTTTCTTT.

There are many counts of this clonotype. The V and J genes are TRBV9 and TRBJ2-1, with unresolved D. V was shortened by 2 bases and J by 0 bases, with 6 bases between the two germline ends. This CDR3 contains 14 residues. The germline V gene encodes CDR1 SGDLS and CDR2 YYNGEE. This CDR3 reads CASSVSGSYNEQFF. The CDR3 nucleotides read TGTGCCAGCAGCGTTTCTGGCTCCTACAATGAGCAGTTCTTC.

This chain links TRBV7-2 with TRBJ1-2, with 7 bases identical to TRBD1. Germline V CDR1 and CDR2: SGHTA, FQGNSA. V lost 5 bases and J lost 7; bases outside the gene matches: 10. This CDR3 comprises 14 residues. Here the CDR3 DNA reads TGTGCCAGCAGCCGGACAAGGGGGCAGCTTGGCTACACCTTC. As protein: CASSRTRGQLGYTF.

V and J are TRBV7-2 and TRBJ2-4; D may match TRBD1 or TRBD2 (5 bases each). V gave up 11 bases and J gave up 0 bases, with 29 bases separating them. The CDR3 length is 19 residues. Germline V gives CDR1 SGHTA, CDR2 FQGNSA. The CDR3, as DNA: TGTGCCCTCCAGCTTAGTGGGATTGGGGGAGACCTAGCCAAAAACATTCAGTACTTC. Translated: CALQLSGIGGDLAKNIQYF.

The V gene is TRBV6-1, the J gene TRBJ2-1, with D perhaps TRBD2 (6 bases). The germline V gene has CDR1 MNHNS and CDR2 SASEGT. V was clipped by 4 bases and J by 8 bases, with 24 bases between them. CDR3 length: 17 residues. CDR3 DNA: TGTGCCAGCAGTGCCCGGGAGTCGACTAGTAATGTCTATGAGCAGTTCTTC. Amino acid sequence: CASSARESTSNVYEQFF.

V gene TRBV9 combines with J gene TRBJ2-3; 12 nucleotides line up with TRBD2. Trimming removed 4 bases from V and 6 bases from J; junction bases left unmatched: 6. This CDR3 contains 15 residues. In germline, CDR1 is SGDLS, CDR2 YYNGEE. DNA for the CDR3: TGTGCCAGCAGCCGACTAGCGGGAGTGGGGGATACGCAGTATTTT. Translated: CASSRLAGVGDTQYF.

This chain joins TRBV11-2 and TRBJ2-7; no clear D. CDR1 is SGHAT, CDR2 FQNNGV, per germline. V lost 0 bases and J lost 1, with 7 bases in between. The CDR3 extends over 14 amino acids. The CDR3 DNA sequence: TGTGCCAGCAGCTTAGATCTTGTGTCCTACGAGCAGTACTTC. Amino acid sequence: CASSLDLVSYEQYF.

This clonotype has more than one count but fewer than ten. The genes are TRBV29-1 and TRBJ1-2; 9 bases fit TRBD1. The CDR3 totals 12 residues. Germline CDR1 and CDR2: SQVTM and ANQGSEA. Losses at the gene ends were 7 bases for V and 10 bases for J; bases not matched to a gene: 10. CDR3 in amino acids: CSAKTGGDVYTF. The CDR3 nucleotides read TGCAGCGCAAAGACAGGGGGGGATGTCTACACCTTC.

This chain joins TRBV27 and TRBJ2-7; 8 positions match TRBD1. Per germline, CDR1 MNHEY and CDR2 SMNVEV (reference sequence). The CDR3 runs to 15 residues. The J segment lost 7 bases and the V segment lost 6 bases, leaving 14 bases of the junction unmatched. CDR3 sequence: CASSKTPDRVGEQYF. The CDR3 DNA is TGTGCCAGCAGCAAAACTCCGGACAGGGTGGGGGAGCAGTACTTC.

The chain uses TRBV21-1 and TRBJ1-5; the table's D call, TRBD1, has no DNA check behind it. TRBV21-1 represents a pseudogene. This CDR3 spans 16 amino acids. CDR3 nucleotides: TGTGCCAGCAGGACTGAAGACAGAGATAGCAATCAGCCCCAGCATTTT. Translating it yields CASRTEDRDSNQPQHF.